This T cell receptor (beta chain) was captured by sequencing in a study of molecular identifiers for immune sequencing clone quantification. Regarding the study as a whole: Shared barcodes on identical TCR molecules could underestimate the sizes of highly expanded clones.

With respect to this clonotype: Its antigen is unidentified. Relative to the germline gene, one junction end is altered; a read error may explain this.

CDR1 and CDR2 (germline): DFQATT, SNEGSKA (reference sequence). The CDR3 is made up of 13 amino acids. Sorted naive CD8 T cells, about 17,000 to 1,000,000, were sequenced from 10%, 30% or 50% RNA. Sorting isolated naive CD8 T cells as CD8+CD4-CCR7+CD45RA+ events. Listed TCR primers and previously described methods were used for bulk TCR libraries. TCRdb re-derived calls from the PCR reads in MiXCR, one entry per CDR3 protein. The sample has over 600,000 distinct CDR3 sequences, just under 20% seen once. The sequence was collected from a human donor in good health. Some libraries in this study had Jurkat cell RNA spiked in. The chain joins TRBV20-1 to TRBJ1-3, with TRBD1 as a possible D gene (5 bases). The sequenced sample was naive CD8+ T cells from blood, with Jurkat cell RNA spiked in. Subset here: FACS-sorted CD8+CD4-CCR7+CD45RA+ naive T cells. In nucleotides, the CDR3 is TGCAGTGCCAGGGCTGGCTCTGGAAGCACCATATATTTT. This sequence encodes CSARAGSGSTIYF.